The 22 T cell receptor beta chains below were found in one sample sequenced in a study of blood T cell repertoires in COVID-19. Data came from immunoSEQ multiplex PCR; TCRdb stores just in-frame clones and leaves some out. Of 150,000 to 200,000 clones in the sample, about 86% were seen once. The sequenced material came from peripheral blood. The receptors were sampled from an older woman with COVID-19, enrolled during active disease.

The CDR3 DNA follows: TGCGCCAGCCGTATCATTTACAGGGCCGCTAACTATGGCTACACCTTC. Translated, it gives CASRIIYRAANYGYTF. The chain combines TRBV10-1 with TRBJ1-2, with a weak D call TRBD1 (6 bases). CDR3 length: 16 amino acids. Germline CDR1 reads WNHNN; CDR2 reads SYGVQD (reference sequence). Deletions cut 8 bases from V and 0 bases from J, with 19 bases between.

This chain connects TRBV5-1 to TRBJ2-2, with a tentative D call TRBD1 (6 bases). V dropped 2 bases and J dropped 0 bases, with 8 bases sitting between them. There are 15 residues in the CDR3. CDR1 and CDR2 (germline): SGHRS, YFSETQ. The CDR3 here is CASSLGQTNTGELFF. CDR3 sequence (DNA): TGCGCCAGCAGCTTAGGACAGACGAACACCGGGGAGCTGTTTTTT.

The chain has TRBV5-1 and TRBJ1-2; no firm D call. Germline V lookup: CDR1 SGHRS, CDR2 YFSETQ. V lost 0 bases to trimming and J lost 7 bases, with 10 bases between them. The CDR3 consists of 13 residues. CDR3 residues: CASSLATLSGYTF. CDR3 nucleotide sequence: TGCGCCAGCAGCTTGGCGACATTGTCTGGCTACACCTTC.

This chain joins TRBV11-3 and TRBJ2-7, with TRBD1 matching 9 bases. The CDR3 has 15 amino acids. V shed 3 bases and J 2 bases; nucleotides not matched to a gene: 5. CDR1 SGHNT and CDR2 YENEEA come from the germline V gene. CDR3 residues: CASSLGTGPTYEQYF. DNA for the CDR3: TGTGCCAGCAGCTTGGGGACAGGGCCGACCTACGAGCAGTACTTC.

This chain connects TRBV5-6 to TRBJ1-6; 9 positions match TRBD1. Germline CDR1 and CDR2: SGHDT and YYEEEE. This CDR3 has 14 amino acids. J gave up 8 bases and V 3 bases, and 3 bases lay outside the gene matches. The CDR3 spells CASSYGQGHSPLHF. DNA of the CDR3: TGTGCCAGCAGCTATGGACAGGGGCATTCACCCCTCCACTTT.

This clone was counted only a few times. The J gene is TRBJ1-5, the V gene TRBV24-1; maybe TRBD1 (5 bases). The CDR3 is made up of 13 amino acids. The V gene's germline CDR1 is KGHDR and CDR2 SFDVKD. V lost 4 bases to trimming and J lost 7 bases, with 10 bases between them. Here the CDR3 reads CATSDGGGQPQHF. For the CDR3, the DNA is TGTGCCACCAGTGACGGGGGAGGACAGCCCCAGCATTTT.

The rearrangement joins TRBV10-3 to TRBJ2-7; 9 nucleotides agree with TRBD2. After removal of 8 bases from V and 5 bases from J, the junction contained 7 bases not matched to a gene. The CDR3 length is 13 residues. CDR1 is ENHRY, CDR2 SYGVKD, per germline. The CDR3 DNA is TGTGCCATCTTGGCTAGCGGGGACCACGAGCAGTACTTC. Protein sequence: CAILASGDHEQYF.

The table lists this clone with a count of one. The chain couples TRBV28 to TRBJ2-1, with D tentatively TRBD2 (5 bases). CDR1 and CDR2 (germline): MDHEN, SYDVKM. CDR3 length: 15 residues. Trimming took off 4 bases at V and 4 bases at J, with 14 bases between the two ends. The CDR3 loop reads CASSSLGLAYNEQFF. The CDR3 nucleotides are TGTGCCAGCAGTTCCCTCGGACTGGCGTACAATGAGCAGTTCTTC.

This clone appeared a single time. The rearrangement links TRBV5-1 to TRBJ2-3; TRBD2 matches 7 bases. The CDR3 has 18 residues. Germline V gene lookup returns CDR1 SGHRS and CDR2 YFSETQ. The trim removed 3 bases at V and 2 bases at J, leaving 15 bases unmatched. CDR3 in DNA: TGCGCCAGCAGCTCCCCCGCCGGGAGGTTTAGAAACACAGATACGCAGTATTTT. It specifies CASSSPAGRFRNTDTQYF.

CDR3 DNA: TGTGCCAGCAGCTTAGTAGGAGGGGTGAGCGCCGGGGAGCTGTTTTTT. Translating it yields CASSLVGGVSAGELFF. The chain has TRBV7-8 and TRBJ2-2; D possibly corresponds to TRBD2 (6 bases). Deletions cut 1 base from V and 6 bases from J, with 15 bases between. This CDR3 region has 16 residues. The germline CDR1 and CDR2 sequences are SGHVS and FQNEAQ.

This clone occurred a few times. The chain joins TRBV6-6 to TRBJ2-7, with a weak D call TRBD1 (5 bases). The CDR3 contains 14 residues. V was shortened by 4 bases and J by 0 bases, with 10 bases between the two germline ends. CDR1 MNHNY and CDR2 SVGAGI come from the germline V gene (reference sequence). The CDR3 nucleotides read TGTGCCAGCAGTTTCAGGCAGGGCTCCTACGAGCAGTACTTC. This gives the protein CASSFRQGSYEQYF.

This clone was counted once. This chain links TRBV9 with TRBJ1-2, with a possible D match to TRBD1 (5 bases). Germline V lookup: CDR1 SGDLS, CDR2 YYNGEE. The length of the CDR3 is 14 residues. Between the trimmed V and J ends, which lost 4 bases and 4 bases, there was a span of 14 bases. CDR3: CASSRDSGGYGYTF. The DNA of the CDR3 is TGTGCCAGCAGCCGGGACTCGGGGGGCTATGGCTACACCTTC.

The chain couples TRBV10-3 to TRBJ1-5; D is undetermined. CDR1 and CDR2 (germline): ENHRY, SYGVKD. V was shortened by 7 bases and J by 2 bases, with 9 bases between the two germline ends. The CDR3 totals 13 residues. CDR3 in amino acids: CAITAGGNQPQHF. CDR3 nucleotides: TGTGCCATCACGGCGGGAGGCAATCAGCCCCAGCATTTT.

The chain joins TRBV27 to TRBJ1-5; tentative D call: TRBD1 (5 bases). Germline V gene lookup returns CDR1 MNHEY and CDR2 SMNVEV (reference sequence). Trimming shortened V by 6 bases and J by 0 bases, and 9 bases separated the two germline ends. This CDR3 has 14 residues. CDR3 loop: CASRSGPSNQPQHF. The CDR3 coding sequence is TGTGCCAGCAGGTCAGGGCCTAGCAATCAGCCCCAGCATTTT.

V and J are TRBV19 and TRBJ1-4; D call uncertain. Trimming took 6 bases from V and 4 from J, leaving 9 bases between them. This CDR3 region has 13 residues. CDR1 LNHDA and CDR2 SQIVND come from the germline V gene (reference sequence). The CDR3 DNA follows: TGTGCCAGTAGGGAGCGGATTAATGAAAAACTGTTTTTT. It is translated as CASRERINEKLFF. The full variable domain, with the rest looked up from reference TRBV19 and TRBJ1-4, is DGGITQSPKYLFRKEGQNVTLSCEQNLNHDAMYWYRQDPGQGLRLIYYSQIVNDFQKGDIAEGYSVSREKKESFPLTVTSAQKNPTAFYLCASRERINEKLFFGSGTQLSVL.

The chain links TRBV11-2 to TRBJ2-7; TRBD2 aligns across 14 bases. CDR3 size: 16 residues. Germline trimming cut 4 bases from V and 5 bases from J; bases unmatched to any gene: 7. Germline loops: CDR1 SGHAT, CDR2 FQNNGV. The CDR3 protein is CASSSRGTSGSNEQYF. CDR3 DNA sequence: TGTGCCAGCAGCTCCCGGGGGACTAGCGGGAGCAACGAGCAGTACTTC.

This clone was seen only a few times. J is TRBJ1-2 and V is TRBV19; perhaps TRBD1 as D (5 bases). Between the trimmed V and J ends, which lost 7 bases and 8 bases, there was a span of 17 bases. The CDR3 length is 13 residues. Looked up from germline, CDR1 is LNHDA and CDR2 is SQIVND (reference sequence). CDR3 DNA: TGTGCCAGTACTATCCGGGCCCAGGGCGGCTACACCTTC. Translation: CASTIRAQGGYTF.

The CDR3 loop reads CASRIAGGPNTGELFF. CDR3 in DNA: TGTGCCAGCAGGATAGCGGGAGGGCCTAACACCGGGGAGCTGTTTTTT. The chain couples TRBV5-6 to TRBJ2-2; 11 nucleotides align to TRBD2. In germline, CDR1 is SGHDT, CDR2 YYEEEE. V lost 5 bases and J lost 2; bases outside the gene matches: 5. This CDR3 spans 16 amino acids.

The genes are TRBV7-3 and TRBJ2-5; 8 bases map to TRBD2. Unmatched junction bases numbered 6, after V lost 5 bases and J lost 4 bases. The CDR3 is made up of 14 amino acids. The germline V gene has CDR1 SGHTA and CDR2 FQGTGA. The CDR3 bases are TGTGCCAGCAGCGTTAGCGGGATCGGAGAGACCCAGTACTTC. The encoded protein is CASSVSGIGETQYF.

The DNA for the CDR3 is TGCAGCGCTGTAGCGGGAGGCTCCTACGAGCAGTACTTC. This encodes CSAVAGGSYEQYF. The chain joins TRBV29-1 to TRBJ2-7, with 10 bases that match TRBD2. The CDR3 is 13 amino acids. Looked up from germline, CDR1 is SQVTM and CDR2 is ANQGSEA. After removal of 7 bases from V and 0 bases from J, the junction contained 3 bases not matched to a gene.

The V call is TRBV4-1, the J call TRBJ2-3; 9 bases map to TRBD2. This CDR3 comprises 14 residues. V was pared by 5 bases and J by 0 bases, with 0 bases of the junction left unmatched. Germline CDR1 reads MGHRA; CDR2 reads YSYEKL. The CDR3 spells CASSTSGSTDTQYF. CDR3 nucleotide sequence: TGCGCCAGCAGCACTAGCGGGAGCACAGATACGCAGTATTTT.

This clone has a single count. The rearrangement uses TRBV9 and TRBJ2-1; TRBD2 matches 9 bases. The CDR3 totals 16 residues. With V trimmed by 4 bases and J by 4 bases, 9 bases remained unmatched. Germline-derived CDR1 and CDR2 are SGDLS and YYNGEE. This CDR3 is CASSPGLAKSYNEQFF. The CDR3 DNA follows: TGTGCCAGCAGCCCCGGACTAGCGAAATCTTACAATGAGCAGTTCTTC.